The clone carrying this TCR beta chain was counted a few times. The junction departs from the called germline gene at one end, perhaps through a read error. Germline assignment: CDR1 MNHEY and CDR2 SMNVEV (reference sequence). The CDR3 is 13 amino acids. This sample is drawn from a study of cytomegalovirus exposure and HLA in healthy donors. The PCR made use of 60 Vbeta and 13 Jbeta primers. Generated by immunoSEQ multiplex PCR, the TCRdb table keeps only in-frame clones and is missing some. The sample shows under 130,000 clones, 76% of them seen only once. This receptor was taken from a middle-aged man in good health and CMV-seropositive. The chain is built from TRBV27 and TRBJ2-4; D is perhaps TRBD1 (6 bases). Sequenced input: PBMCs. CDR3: CASSTGHQNSQYF. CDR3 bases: TGTGCCAGCAGCACGGGACACCAAAACAGTCAGTACTTC.